The rows below give T cell receptor beta chains drawn from one sample of a study of blood T cells in healthy people across ages. TCRdb used MiXCR to reprocess the 5' RACE reads, holding one entry per CDR3 protein. Of 1.5 million to 2 million distinct CDR3 sequences in the sample, 34% are singletons; the top ten hold 11%. The sample comprised blood. The receptors here all came from a woman between 25 and 40 years old in good health. Each CDR3 is given with its conserved first and last residue. The D gene is left open where the match is weak. Some rows mark clone size as missing; the rest say once, few, many or name a class of expanded clone.

clone_size,j_call,v_call,d_call,cdr3_length,cdr3_aa,cdr3_nt
few,TRBJ2-7,TRBV7-9,TRBD2,12,CASSSASGEQYF,TGTGCCAGCAGCTCCGCTAGCGGCGAGCAGTACTTC
.,TRBJ1-1,TRBV19,.,16,CASSMRAGTMNTEAFF,TGTGCCAGTAGTATGAGGGCAGGGACCATGAACACTGAAGCTTTCTTT
.,TRBJ2-3,TRBV9,.,13,CASSAQSADTQYF,TGTGCCAGCAGCGCCCAAAGCGCCGATACGCAGTATTTT
.,TRBJ1-4,TRBV7-9,.,16,CASSLTPTGVIEKLFF,TGTGCCAGCAGCCTAACCCCGACAGGAGTCATTGAAAAACTGTTTTTT
many,TRBJ1-2,TRBV29-1,.,14,CSVDLTGTNYGYTF,TGCAGCGTTGACCTGACAGGAACTAACTATGGCTACACCTTC
few,TRBJ2-1,TRBV10-3,.,14,CAISAQEGYNEQFF,TGTGCCATCAGTGCACAAGAAGGTTACAATGAGCAGTTCTTC
few,TRBJ2-3,TRBV4-1,.,17,CASSPFGAASSTDTQYF,TGCGCCAGCAGCCCATTTGGTGCGGCATCTAGCACAGATACGCAGTATTTT
few,TRBJ2-7,TRBV27,.,16,CASTPSLGTYTYEQYF,TGTGCCAGCACCCCCAGTCTCGGGACGTATACCTACGAGCAGTACTTC
.,TRBJ2-7,TRBV4-1,TRBD2,16,CASSHLIAGDFYEQYF,TGCGCCAGCAGCCACCTGATAGCGGGGGATTTCTACGAGCAGTACTTC
once,TRBJ1-5,TRBV30,TRBD1,13,CAWTDRANQPQHF,TGTGCCTGGACCGACAGGGCCAATCAGCCCCAGCATTTT
.,TRBJ2-7,TRBV14,TRBD2,16,CASSQGVAGGLREQYF,TGTGCCAGCAGCCAAGGAGTTGCGGGAGGCCTCCGCGAGCAGTACTTC
.,TRBJ1-2,TRBV2,.,12,CASSPDSPGYTF,TGTGCCAGCAGTCCCGACAGCCCTGGCTACACCTTC
.,TRBJ2-5,TRBV20-1,.,10,CSAPPETQYF,TGCAGTGCTCCACCGGAGACCCAGTACTTC
.,TRBJ1-4,TRBV20-1,.,15,CSASLQGTGNEKLFF,TGCAGTGCTAGCCTTCAAGGGACCGGGAATGAAAAACTGTTTTTT
.,TRBJ2-7,TRBV20-1,.,16,CSARDTKAGRSYEQYF,TGCAGTGCTAGAGATACAAAGGCGGGGAGATCCTACGAGCAGTACTTC
.,TRBJ2-5,TRBV4-1,.,14,CASSQVLGENEQYF,TGCGCCAGCAGCCAAGTTCTAGGGGAGAATGAGCAGTACTTC
once,TRBJ1-4,TRBV10-3,.,14,CATTEGPGEVKLFF,TGTGCCACCACCGAAGGACCTGGAGAAGTAAAACTGTTTTTT
many,TRBJ2-3,TRBV20-1,TRBD2,15,CSARDVTSGTDTQYF,TGCAGTGCTAGAGATGTGACTAGCGGCACAGATACGCAGTATTTT
.,TRBJ1-2,TRBV7-9,.,16,CASSLWTNRQPYGYTF,TGTGCCAGCAGCTTGTGGACAAACAGACAACCTTATGGCTACACCTTC
.,TRBJ1-2,TRBV29-1,.,12,CSVVSGLDGYTF,TGCAGCGTTGTTTCAGGATTGGATGGCTACACCTTC
.,TRBJ2-3,TRBV4-1,.,14,CASSQEGESDTQYF,TGCGCCAGCAGCCAAGAGGGTGAGTCAGATACGCAGTATTTT
few,TRBJ2-1,TRBV27,TRBD1,15,CASSPGTGRGNEQFF,TGTGCCAGCAGTCCAGGGACAGGGAGGGGGAATGAGCAGTTCTTC
few,TRBJ1-5,TRBV4-1,TRBD1,17,CPSSPGQGTLRNQPQHF,TGCCCCAGCTCCCCGGGACAGGGTACCTTGAGGAATCAGCCCCAGCATTTT
.,TRBJ1-6,TRBV20-1,TRBD1,13,CSATRDRNSPLHF,TGCAGTGCTACCCGGGACAGAAATTCACCCCTCCACTTT
.,TRBJ1-3,TRBV7-8,.,16,CVSSLALGAGGNTIYF,TGTGTCAGCAGCTTAGCGCTTGGGGCTGGTGGAAACACCATATATTTT
.,TRBJ1-2,TRBV6-4,.,15,CASSDSEGGDYGYTF,TGTGCCAGCAGTGACTCCGAGGGGGGAGACTATGGCTACACCTTC
many,TRBJ2-7,TRBV20-1,.,12,CSVRGSFNEQYF,TGCAGTGTTAGAGGGAGTTTCAACGAGCAGTACTTC
few,TRBJ2-7,TRBV2,.,12,CAGSKQASEQYF,TGTGCCGGCTCTAAACAAGCTTCGGAGCAGTACTTC
few,TRBJ2-6,TRBV20-1,.,15,CSARQGSPGANVLTF,TGCAGTGCGAGGCAAGGGAGCCCTGGGGCCAACGTCCTGACTTTC
.,TRBJ2-5,TRBV28,TRBD2,16,CASVGTSGGAQETQYF,TGTGCCAGCGTTGGGACTAGCGGGGGGGCCCAAGAGACCCAGTACTTC
.,TRBJ1-1,TRBV7-9,.,15,CASSPRFQGNTVAFF,TGTGCCAGCAGCCCCCGTTTCCAGGGGAACACTGTCGCTTTCTTT
.,TRBJ2-5,TRBV9,TRBD2,16,CASSVVAGGRGETQYF,TGTGCCAGCAGCGTAGTAGCGGGGGGCCGGGGAGAGACCCAGTACTTC
.,TRBJ1-2,TRBV20-1,.,11,CSARDIQGYTF,TGCAGTGCTAGAGATATCCAAGGCTACACCTTC
few,TRBJ2-1,TRBV16,.,17,CASSQLLVGLEGNEQFF,TGTGCCAGCAGCCAATTATTAGTGGGACTGGAGGGCAATGAGCAGTTCTTC
.,TRBJ2-3,TRBV5-1,.,12,CASSFTKDTQYF,TGCGCCAGCAGCTTCACGAAAGATACGCAGTATTTT
.,TRBJ2-7,TRBV9,.,14,CASSSQTSPDEQYF,TGTGCCAGCAGCTCCCAGACTAGTCCAGACGAGCAGTACTTC
few,TRBJ2-7,TRBV6-5,.,13,CASTGATSYEQYF,TGTGCCAGCACAGGAGCTACCTCCTACGAGCAGTACTTC